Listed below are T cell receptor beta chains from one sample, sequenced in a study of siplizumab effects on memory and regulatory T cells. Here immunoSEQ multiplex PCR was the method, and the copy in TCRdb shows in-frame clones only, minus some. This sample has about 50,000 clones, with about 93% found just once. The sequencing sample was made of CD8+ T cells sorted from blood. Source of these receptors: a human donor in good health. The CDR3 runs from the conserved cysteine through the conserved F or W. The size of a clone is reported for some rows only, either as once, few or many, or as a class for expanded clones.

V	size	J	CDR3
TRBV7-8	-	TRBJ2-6	CASTVRGSGANVLTF
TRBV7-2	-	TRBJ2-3	CASSLVLGVGESTDTQYF
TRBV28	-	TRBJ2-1	CASSPLGLAGGGYNEQFF
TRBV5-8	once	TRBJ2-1	CASSLGPHQDNEQFF
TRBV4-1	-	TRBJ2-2	CASSQSRANTGELFF
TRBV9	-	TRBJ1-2	CASSTPTGGELGRVYGYTF
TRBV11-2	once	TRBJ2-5	CASSQMGRQETQYF
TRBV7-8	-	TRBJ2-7	CASSLFSRGTPYEQYF
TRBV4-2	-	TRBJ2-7	CASSQGFTSGIDEQYF
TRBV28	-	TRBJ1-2	CASSPSWGYTF
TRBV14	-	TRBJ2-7	CASSARDRVFYEQYF
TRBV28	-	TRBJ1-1	CASSLVDTNTEAFF
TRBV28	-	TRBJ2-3	CASRAGTSGSLPYF
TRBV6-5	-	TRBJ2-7	CASSYRSTGAWEQYF
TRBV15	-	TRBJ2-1	CATSRDRASGRADYNEQFF
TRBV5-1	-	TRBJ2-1	CASSPPGPVREQFF
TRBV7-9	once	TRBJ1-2	CASSREVWANGYTF
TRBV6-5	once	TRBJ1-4	CASAGTGDEKLFF
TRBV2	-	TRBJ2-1	CASSVGFYNEQFF
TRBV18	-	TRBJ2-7	CASSTTTGREAYEQYF
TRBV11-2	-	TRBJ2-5	CASSSRGTQYF
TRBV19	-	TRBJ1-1	CASTDRGEAAFF
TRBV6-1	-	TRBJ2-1	CASSEFHEEQFF
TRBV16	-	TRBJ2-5	CASSHPQGAQGETQYF
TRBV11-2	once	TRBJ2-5	CASSQRGRHETQYF
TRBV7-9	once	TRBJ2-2	CATYLTRRAPTGELFF
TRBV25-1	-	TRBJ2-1	CASSAPIRLAGAYNEQFF
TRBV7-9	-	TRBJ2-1	CASSLGLAQNPRAYNEQFF
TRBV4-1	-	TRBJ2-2	CASSQVAGNTGELFF
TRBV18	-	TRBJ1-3	CASSERFPGDYSGNTIYF
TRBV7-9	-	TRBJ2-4	CASSPQTRDRGPKNIQYF
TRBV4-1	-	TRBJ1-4	CASSRLGEMGEKLFF
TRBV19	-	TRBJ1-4	CASSLQGKLFF
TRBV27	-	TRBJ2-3	CASSLLGTWRETVTDTQYF
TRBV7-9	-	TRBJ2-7	CASSRTYEQYF
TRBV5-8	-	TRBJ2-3	CASSPRWTSGIRDTQYF